These T cell receptor beta chains were read from a single sample in a study of cytomegalovirus exposure and HLA in healthy donors. Method: immunoSEQ multiplex PCR; TCRdb's copy keeps in-frame clones and lacks some. The sample shows around 130,000 clones, around 73% of them seen only once. Sequenced: PBMCs. The source of these receptors is a man in his fifties or sixties in good health and CMV-seronegative. Each CDR3 is given without its conserved first and last residue. D genes are given only for firm matches.

V gene	D gene	J gene	CDR3 protein
TRBV10-3	TRBD1	TRBJ1-6	AISGTGASSYNSPLH
TRBV15	NA	TRBJ2-5	ATSREGAEETQY
TRBV7-2	TRBD2	TRBJ2-1	ASSRTSGFGNEQF
TRBV11-2	TRBD2	TRBJ2-2	ASSPQAGYTGELF
TRBV5-8	NA	TRBJ2-7	ASSLTMAYEQY
TRBV13	TRBD2	TRBJ2-3	ASSDATSGSSTDTQY
TRBV6-5	TRBD2	TRBJ2-7	ASSYGREQY
TRBV28	TRBD1	TRBJ2-7	ASSLSGTGGFEQY
TRBV29-1	NA	TRBJ2-5	SVYSSETQY
TRBV6-5	TRBD1	TRBJ2-7	ASSSGTGGEQY
TRBV5-1	TRBD2	TRBJ2-5	ASSLPGLAGVGETQY
TRBV25-1	NA	TRBJ1-3	ASCHRAEPSGNTIY
TRBV6-6	NA	TRBJ2-7	ASSKDRLYSYEQY
TRBV9	NA	TRBJ2-3	ASSVSSRDPDTQY
TRBV5-4	NA	TRBJ2-7	ASSLGARGSSYEQY
TRBV28	TRBD1	TRBJ1-5	ASSLTHGQAAQPQH
TRBV7-2	TRBD2	TRBJ2-1	ASSSLPTTSGYNEQF
TRBV19	TRBD1	TRBJ1-5	ASTDDRVLNQPQH
TRBV7-9	TRBD2	TRBJ2-5	ASSPQGLAGGETQY
TRBV7-2	NA	TRBJ1-5	ASSLGGGRGNQPQH
TRBV27	TRBD2	TRBJ2-2	ASSFSSGIGSGELF
TRBV10-1	TRBD2	TRBJ2-7	ASSGTTSGRVRRYEQY
TRBV30	NA	TRBJ2-7	AWSPGASGSYEQY
TRBV10-1	TRBD2	TRBJ2-1	ASSGTSVPSYNEQF
TRBV19	TRBD1	TRBJ1-5	ASSMGDRTYQPQH
TRBV6-6	NA	TRBJ2-2	ASSYSVASGELF
TRBV30	NA	TRBJ1-1	AWGQSTEAF
TRBV10-2	NA	TRBJ2-1	ASSEPRGTTNNEQF
TRBV19	NA	TRBJ2-1	ASIMGGDGGRQQF
TRBV5-6	NA	TRBJ2-7	ASSFRGTDSYEQY
TRBV7-9	TRBD1	TRBJ2-2	ASSSPSGTGGTGELF
TRBV6-1	NA	TRBJ1-1	ASSDYQNTEAF
TRBV9	NA	TRBJ2-6	ASSAGDLGANVLT
TRBV7-8	NA	TRBJ1-5	ASRAGTNSNQPQH
TRBV5-4	TRBD1	TRBJ2-5	ASSSSTGGLETQY
TRBV9	TRBD1	TRBJ2-1	ASSEQVGAGGWNEQF
TRBV11-2	NA	TRBJ1-5	ASSPGTLVDQPQH
TRBV10-3	TRBD2	TRBJ2-3	AISASGYSTDTQY
TRBV7-2	NA	TRBJ2-5	ASSPYPGETQY
TRBV9	NA	TRBJ2-5	ASSGGAGGGETQY
TRBV15	NA	TRBJ2-7	ATSRAGAGVDYEQY
TRBV7-3	TRBD2	TRBJ2-3	ASSPVAGGPSGRDTQY
TRBV2	TRBD2	TRBJ2-7	ASHHGLAGELGYEQY
TRBV29-1	NA	TRBJ1-3	SVALRDGVY
TRBV7-8	TRBD2	TRBJ2-1	ASSPGGGREYNEQF
TRBV5-1	TRBD2	TRBJ2-1	ASSSGLAGGSPYNEQF
TRBV5-1	NA	TRBJ2-2	ASKQVENTGELF
TRBV5-1	TRBD1	TRBJ2-1	ASSLGQGVYNEQF
TRBV29-1	NA	TRBJ1-4	SAVQVTNEKLF
TRBV28	NA	TRBJ2-7	ASSYYLTGTYEQY
TRBV6-5	NA	TRBJ2-7	ASSNHKSYEQY